This T cell receptor beta chain was captured by sequencing in a study of post-analysis software for immune sequencing data (dated by TCRdb to 2014 to 2015). For the wider study: Recorded disease courses included relapsing-remitting, secondary progressive and progressive-relapsing multiple sclerosis, with some patients lacking subtype annotation. The patient repertoires were compared against roughly 12 previously published healthy control repertoires obtained from donors aged roughly 6 to 25 years. A subset of samples was prepared in parallel using single-end sample barcoding, then pooled and co-amplified after Illumina adapter ligation.

Library preparation was by PCR. Sequenced on an Illumina HiSeq 2500. To reduce PCR and sequencing biases, unique molecular identifiers were built into the TCR beta cDNA libraries. Every 1 to 10 million input T cells yielded approximately 500,000 cDNA molecules, meaning each molecule approximated one T cell. The patient libraries were prepared and sequenced using the same protocol as the earlier healthy control dataset. Within a given batch, samples were prepared together, multiplexed and sequenced on the same HiSeq lane. The source study handled its data this way. MIGEC was used to process the raw barcoded reads, and molecular identifier groups with only a single read were discarded before consensus assembly and CDR3 extraction. Clonotype tables were post-analysed with VDJtools, normalizing diversity by down-sampling all datasets to the smallest sample size. Repertoire overlap clustering matched CDR3 amino acid but not nucleotide sequences to correct batch-related cross-sample contamination. Clones were called with MiXCR by TCRdb after fastp trimmed the public reads at Q25, and only in-frame beta chains were retained. Identical CDR3 proteins give one entry, which carries the most common genes and DNA. Here the V and J calls rest on TCRdb's processing, not on the authors' analysis. A total of about 680,000 distinct CDR3 sequences appear in this sample, approximately 60% of them only once. The ten largest clones take up roughly 10% of the sample.

The CDR3, from cysteine to phenylalanine, totals 16 residues. Only the CDR3 region is kept as DNA, spanning 48 bases read in frame from base 1. CDR1 LNHNV and CDR2 YYDKDF are derived from the germline V gene (reference sequence). Trimming removed 0 bases from V and 4 bases from J; the gene matches leave 7 bases unexplained. Study-level results and caveats: Direct clustering with F measure revealed strong co-clustering of samples prepared in the same batch, which led to a batch-effect correction. Normalized Chao1 diversity was significantly lower in multiple sclerosis patients than controls, suggesting substantial peripheral T-cell clonal expansion. Roughly 5 TRBV segments, including TRBV5-6, TRBV5-1 and TRBV20-1, were significantly more frequent in patients than controls. The control group was slightly older than the multiple sclerosis patient group.

To demonstrate the VDJtools post-analysis software, TCR beta repertoires were profiled from the peripheral blood of roughly 12 young patients with multiple sclerosis. The multiple sclerosis patients were children and adolescents between 6 and 15 years of age. In the case of this clonotype: Its antigen specificity is not known. Base qualities are not at hand, and no much larger clone is one base apart.

The V and J segments used are TRBV15 and TRBJ2-3; 7 nucleotides in the junction match TRBD2. The sample consisted of blood. The receptor was isolated from a girl aged 2-10 years with multiple sclerosis. The sequenced DNA: TGTGCCACCAGCAGAGATCTCGCCGGGAGGCCAGATACGCAGTATTTT. This translates into CATSRDLAGRPDTQYF.